The 30 T cell receptor beta chains given below trace back to one sample, sequenced in a study of T-cell memory formation after mild COVID-19. Each CDR3 protein is one row after TCRdb ran MiXCR on the 5' RACE reads. The sample lists under 550,000 distinct CDR3 sequences; 15% to 20% were seen once. The sequenced sample was PBMCs or a T cell subset sorted from them (not recorded which). These receptors originate from a man aged 18 to 35 who had mild COVID-19 (a few samples of this study predate the infection). Cell type and time point are not known.

The chain uses TRBV20-1 and TRBJ1-2; D possibly corresponds to TRBD1 (6 bases). V shed 3 bases and J shed 5 bases, with 10 bases lying between them. CDR3 length: 12 residues. Germline lookup yields CDR1 DFQATT and CDR2 SNEGSKA (reference sequence). In nucleotides, the CDR3 is TGCAGTGCTAGGCGGGGGCTTTATGGCTACACCTTC. This translates into CSARRGLYGYTF.

The gene calls are TRBV7-2 and TRBJ1-1; no clear D gene. From germline, CDR1 is SGHTA and CDR2 FQGNSA. V lost 5 bases and J 4 bases, leaving 14 bases between the germline ends. CDR3 length equals 14 residues. In DNA, the CDR3 is TGTGCCAGCAGCCAGACCCGGGAGGGCACTGAAGCTTTCTTT. Translated: CASSQTREGTEAFF.

This clonotype has more than one count but fewer than ten. The chain uses TRBV5-4 and TRBJ2-5, with D tentatively TRBD1 (6 bases). Germline CDR1 SGHNT, CDR2 YYREEE (reference sequence). This CDR3 has 14 amino acids. V lost 4 bases and J 7 bases, leaving 17 bases between the germline ends. DNA of the CDR3: TGTGCCAGCAGCGTGACAGGAGCCACCGGGACCCAGTACTTC. The encoded protein is CASSVTGATGTQYF. Filled out from reference TRBV5-4 and TRBJ2-5, the complete variable domain reads ETGVTQSPTHLIKTRGQQVTLRCSSQSGHNTVSWYQQALGQGPQFIFQYYREEENGRGNFPPRFSGLQFPNYSSELNVNALELDDSALYLCASSVTGATGTQYFGPGTRLLVL.

CDR3 region: CASSSGGGTQYF. The CDR3 DNA follows: TGTGCCAGCAGCTCAGGTGGGGGTACGCAGTATTTT. This chain uses TRBV7-9 with TRBJ2-3; D is possibly TRBD1 or TRBD2 (5 bases each). CDR1 is SEHNR, CDR2 FQNEAQ, per germline (reference sequence). The CDR3 spans 12 residues. Deletions cut 4 bases from V and 8 bases from J, with 10 bases between.

In this sample, this clonotype turned up a few times. This chain uses TRBV20-1 with TRBJ1-5; D is unresolved. Germline V gives CDR1 DFQATT, CDR2 SNEGSKA (reference sequence). V lost 5 bases, J lost 0 bases, and 17 bases lay in between. This CDR3 has 16 amino acids. The CDR3 nucleotides read TGCAGTGCTTTAGGGCGAGACACCTATAGCAATCAGCCCCAGCATTTT. This translates into CSALGRDTYSNQPQHF.

This clonotype was counted ten times or more. The V call is TRBV11-2, the J call TRBJ2-1; TRBD2 matches at 7 bases. Per the germline V gene, CDR1 is SGHAT and CDR2 is FQNNGV. With V trimmed by 5 bases and J by 0 bases, 7 bases remained unmatched. The CDR3 runs to 16 residues. CDR3 sequence reads: CASSAGLDSSYNEQFF. CDR3 sequence (DNA): TGTGCCAGCAGCGCAGGACTAGACAGCTCCTACAATGAGCAGTTCTTC. Filled out from reference TRBV11-2 and TRBJ2-1, the complete variable domain reads EAGVAQSPRYKIIEKRQSVAFWCNPISGHATLYWYQQILGQGPKLLIQFQNNGVVDDSQLPKDRFSAERLKGVDSTLKIQPAKLEDSAVYLCASSAGLDSSYNEQFFGPGTRLTVL.

The V call is TRBV4-3, the J call TRBJ2-1; 11 nucleotides align to TRBD2. The CDR3 has 16 amino acids. Germline CDR1 LGHNA, CDR2 YSLEER. V was clipped by 4 bases and J by 3 bases; unmatched bases: 5. The CDR3 loop reads CASSPIGTSGYNEQFF. The CDR3 region has the DNA TGCGCCAGCAGCCCAATAGGGACTAGCGGCTACAATGAGCAGTTCTTC.

This rearrangement joins TRBV5-1 to TRBJ2-7, with 9 bases identical to TRBD1. In germline, CDR1 is SGHRS, CDR2 YFSETQ. CDR3 size: 14 residues. V lost 4 bases and J lost 2; bases outside the gene matches: 4. The CDR3 loop reads CASSAGDRAYEQYF. CDR3 bases: TGCGCCAGCAGCGCTGGGGACAGGGCCTACGAGCAGTACTTC.

This clonotype has only a few counts. The chain combines TRBV5-1 with TRBJ1-1; 8 bases are shared with TRBD1. The V gene end was trimmed by 0 bases and the J gene end by 4 bases; junction bases not matched to a gene: 5. Germline CDR1 reads SGHRS; CDR2 reads YFSETQ. The CDR3 consists of 15 residues. CDR3 DNA sequence: TGCGCCAGCAGCTTGGGGACAGGGTTGGGCACTGAAGCTTTCTTT. Protein product: CASSLGTGLGTEAFF.

This clonotype was seen more than once but under ten times. This chain connects TRBV5-6 to TRBJ1-2; D remains ambiguous. With 1 base removed from V and 3 bases from J, the gap between germline ends came to 13 bases. Germline V gives CDR1 SGHDT, CDR2 YYEEEE. This CDR3 region has 15 residues. As DNA, the CDR3 is TGTGCCAGCAGCTTGCCCGGGGAGGGTTACTATGGCTACACCTTC. Its protein product is CASSLPGEGYYGYTF.

The chain recombines TRBV20-1 with TRBJ2-1; D unresolved. The germline V gene has CDR1 DFQATT and CDR2 SNEGSKA (reference sequence). The CDR3 runs to 13 residues. V lost 2 bases and J lost 4, with 9 bases in between. This chain's CDR3 is CSARPPGYNEQFF. CDR3 nucleotide sequence: TGCAGTGCTAGACCCCCTGGGTACAATGAGCAGTTCTTC.

This rearrangement joins TRBV5-5 to TRBJ2-7, with TRBD1 identical over 7 bases. The trim removed 6 bases at V and 4 bases at J, leaving 7 bases unmatched. CDR1 is SGHKS and CDR2 is YYEKEE in the germline V gene (reference sequence). This CDR3 region has 13 residues. The CDR3 DNA follows: TGTGCCAGCAACAGGGGACCTTCTTACGAGCAGTACGTC. This gives the protein CASNRGPSYEQYV.

The CDR3 here is CASMFTGKETQYF. The CDR3 nucleotides read TGTGCCAGCATGTTCACTGGAAAAGAGACCCAGTACTTC. This rearrangement joins TRBV28 to TRBJ2-5; D unresolved. Trimming took 7 bases from V and 3 from J, leaving 12 bases between them. The CDR3 has 13 amino acids. Germline V gene lookup returns CDR1 MDHEN and CDR2 SYDVKM. Drawing the rest from reference TRBV28 and TRBJ2-5, the complete variable domain is DVKVTQSSRYLVKRTGEKVFLECVQDMDHENMFWYRQDPGLGLRLIYFSYDVKMKEKGDIPEGYSVSREKKERFSLILESASTNQTSMYLCASMFTGKETQYFGPGTRLLVL.

The CDR3 sequence: CASSGYSNRENYGYTF. In nucleotides, the CDR3 is TGTGCCAGCAGTGGTTACTCAAACCGGGAAAACTATGGCTACACCTTC. This chain connects TRBV6-2 or TRBV6-3 to TRBJ1-2; D ambiguous. CDR1 and CDR2 (germline): MNHEY, SVGEGT. V was clipped by 5 bases and J by 2 bases, with 18 bases between them. The CDR3 has 16 amino acids.

This clonotype has a handful of counts. This rearrangement joins TRBV6-2 or TRBV6-3 to TRBJ2-3; 9 bases map to TRBD1. V lost 7 bases and J lost 3; bases outside the gene matches: 11. Germline CDR1 and CDR2: MNHEY and SVGEGT. The CDR3 is 16 amino acids. DNA for the CDR3: TGTGCCAGCACAGGACGAGGACAGGGGATTACAGATACGCAGTATTTT. It yields the protein CASTGRGQGITDTQYF.

The chain has TRBV6-5 and TRBJ1-6, with 9 positions matching TRBD1. V dropped 6 bases and J dropped 7; count of bases not matched to a gene: 7. Per germline, CDR1 MNHEY and CDR2 SVGAGI. The CDR3 has 15 residues. The CDR3 DNA reads TGTGCCAGCAGGGCCGGACAGGGGTACAATTCACCCCTCCACTTT. It specifies CASRAGQGYNSPLHF.

This clonotype came up many times. This chain uses TRBV7-2 with TRBJ2-5; 13 bases are shared with TRBD2. This CDR3 is 15 amino acids long. Trimming took 7 bases from V and 1 from J; bases not matched to a gene: 3. CDR1 and CDR2 (germline): SGHTA, FQGNSA. CDR3 DNA sequence: TGTGCCAGCACCGGACTAGCGGGGGCCCAAGAGACCCAGTACTTC. Translating it yields CASTGLAGAQETQYF. The full variable domain, rest sourced from reference TRBV7-2 and TRBJ2-5, is GAGVSQSPSNKVTEKGKDVELRCDPISGHTALYWYRQSLGQGLEFLIYFQGNSAPDKSGLPSDRFSAERTGGSVSTLTIQRTQQEDSAVYLCASTGLAGAQETQYFGPGTRLLVL.

V usage is TRBV7-8 and J usage is TRBJ1-1; TRBD1 is a possible D gene (6 bases). Germline CDR1 and CDR2: SGHVS and FQNEAQ. Deletions cut 5 bases from V and 3 bases from J, with 13 bases between. This CDR3 has 14 amino acids. CDR3 amino acids: CASSPGQFHTEAFF. DNA of the CDR3: TGTGCCAGCAGCCCTGGACAGTTCCACACTGAAGCTTTCTTT.

In this sample, this clonotype turned up a few times. The chain links TRBV5-8 to TRBJ2-1, with no clear D. Germline lookup yields CDR1 SGHTS and CDR2 YDEGEE. V was shortened by 2 bases and J by 8 bases, with 8 bases between the two germline ends. There are 12 residues in the CDR3. The chain's CDR3 is CASSFAVDEQFF. CDR3 nucleotide sequence: TGTGCCAGCAGCTTTGCGGTGGATGAGCAGTTCTTC.

CDR3 nucleotide sequence: TGTGCCAGCAGCTTACGGCCGGGAACGAGGACCGGGGAGCTGTTTTTT. This codes for CASSLRPGTRTGELFF. The genes are TRBV7-6 and TRBJ2-2; TRBD2 is a possible D gene (5 bases). Trimming cost V 2 bases and J 5 bases, with 15 bases left between them. This CDR3 spans 16 amino acids. Germline V CDR1 and CDR2: SGHVS, FNYEAQ.

The chain recombines TRBV6-2 or TRBV6-3 with TRBJ1-1, with D hard to call. Trimming removed 6 bases at V and 0 bases at J, with 8 bases between. Per germline, CDR1 MNHEY and CDR2 SVGEGT. The CDR3 runs to 13 residues. The CDR3 DNA reads as TGTGCCAGCAGAAGGGCCCTGAACACTGAAGCTTTCTTT. Translation gives CASRRALNTEAFF.

This clonotype was detected only a few times. V and J are TRBV7-2 and TRBJ2-6; 7 bases agree with TRBD1. J gave up 2 bases and V 1 base, and 2 bases lay outside the gene matches. The CDR3 consists of 16 residues. Germline V gene sequence: CDR1 SGHTA, CDR2 FQGNSA. The CDR3 coding sequence is TGTGCCAGCAGCTTAGGGACAGGTGCTGGGGCCAACGTCCTGACTTTC. Translating it yields CASSLGTGAGANVLTF.

This clonotype was found many times. The gene calls are TRBV2 and TRBJ1-4; D gene unclear. Germline CDR1 reads SNHLY; CDR2 reads FYNNEI. V was pared by 5 bases and J by 7 bases, with 8 bases between. The length of the CDR3 is 12 residues. This CDR3 is CASSLSREKLFF. As DNA, the CDR3 is TGTGCCAGCAGTCTTAGCCGTGAAAAACTGTTTTTT.

A few counts support this clonotype. The chain has TRBV6-5 and TRBJ2-5; D call uncertain. The V end was cut by 8 bases, the J end by 5 bases, with 6 bases between. The germline V gene encodes CDR1 MNHEY and CDR2 SVGAGI. The CDR3 sequence is 10 residues long. CDR3 in DNA: TGTGCCAGCGGCTATGAGACCCAGTACTTC. This sequence encodes CASGYETQYF.

This sequence joins TRBV20-1 and TRBJ2-3, with D maybe TRBD1 (5 bases). Germline CDR1 and CDR2: DFQATT and SNEGSKA (reference sequence). Trimming cost V 5 bases and J 2 bases, with 17 bases left between them. The CDR3 spans 15 residues. The CDR3: CSAGPARGPTDTQYF. CDR3 coding DNA: TGCAGTGCTGGACCCGCTAGGGGCCCCACAGATACGCAGTATTTT.

This clonotype occurred a few times. The V gene is TRBV5-5, the J gene TRBJ2-7; D unclear. CDR1 is SGHKS and CDR2 is YYEKEE in the germline V gene (reference sequence). The V and J ends lost 1 base and 3 bases respectively, with 11 bases between them. The CDR3 loop spans 14 amino acids. The CDR3, as DNA: TGTGCCAGCAGCTTGTTAGTAGGAAACTACGAGCAGTACTTC. Amino acid sequence: CASSLLVGNYEQYF.

This clonotype was found a few times. The chain links TRBV28 to TRBJ2-7; D uncertain. The V and J ends lost 4 bases and 4 bases respectively, with 8 bases between them. CDR3 length equals 12 residues. In germline, CDR1 is MDHEN, CDR2 SYDVKM. The CDR3 sequence is CASSSRKYEQYV. The CDR3 DNA sequence: TGTGCCAGCAGTTCTAGAAAATACGAGCAGTACGTC.

There are a few counts of this clonotype. CDR3: CASSQTTDSNYGYTF. CDR3 in DNA: TGCGCCAGCAGCCAGACTACGGACAGCAACTATGGCTACACCTTC. The chain combines TRBV4-3 with TRBJ1-2; perhaps TRBD1 as D (6 bases). The CDR3 sequence is 15 residues long. V was shortened by 3 bases and J by 2 bases, with 13 bases between the two germline ends. CDR1 is LGHNA and CDR2 is YSLEER in the germline V gene.

V is TRBV11-2 and J is TRBJ1-2; D remains unclear. Germline CDR1 SGHAT, CDR2 FQNNGV. The CDR3 consists of 14 residues. The ends were cut back, 5 bases at V and 4 bases at J, with 14 bases in the middle. CDR3 in DNA: TGTGCCAGCAGCCCCGGAGGTTTGAGCTATGGCTACACCTTC. It specifies CASSPGGLSYGYTF.

The chain recombines TRBV20-1 with TRBJ2-5; 9 positions agree with TRBD1. V shed 6 bases, J shed 5 bases, and the junction held 7 bases outside the gene matches. The CDR3 extends over 13 amino acids. Germline loops: CDR1 DFQATT, CDR2 SNEGSKA (reference sequence). The CDR3 protein is CSALGQGRETQYF. CDR3 nucleotide sequence: TGCAGTGCCCTCGGACAGGGGAGGGAGACCCAGTACTTC.